This T cell receptor (beta chain) emerged from a study of T-cell memory formation after mild COVID-19. Background on the study: TCR clusters were mostly confined to one donor each. Findings and caveats of the study: Shrinking CD4+ clones were chiefly CM and EM; CD8+ ones were chiefly EMRA.

The CDR3 length is 17 residues. CDR1 and CDR2 (germline): LGHNA, YNFKEQ. With V trimmed by 3 bases and J by 3 bases, 12 bases remained unmatched. TCRdb independently ran MiXCR on the 5' RACE reads; one entry per CDR3 protein. The sample yields roughly 200,000 distinct CDR3 sequences, about a sixth seen once. With regard to this clonotype: Its antigen is not identified.

The receptor comes from an adult woman who had mild COVID-19 (a few samples of this study predate the infection). Cell type and time point are not known. The sequenced sample consisted of PBMCs or a T cell subset sorted from them (not recorded which). The chain is built from TRBV4-2 and TRBJ2-7, with 9 bases matching TRBD2. The CDR3 coding sequence is TGTGCCAGCAGCCACGGAACCGGGACTAGCTTGAGCTACGAGCAGTACTTC. The encoded protein is CASSHGTGTSLSYEQYF.